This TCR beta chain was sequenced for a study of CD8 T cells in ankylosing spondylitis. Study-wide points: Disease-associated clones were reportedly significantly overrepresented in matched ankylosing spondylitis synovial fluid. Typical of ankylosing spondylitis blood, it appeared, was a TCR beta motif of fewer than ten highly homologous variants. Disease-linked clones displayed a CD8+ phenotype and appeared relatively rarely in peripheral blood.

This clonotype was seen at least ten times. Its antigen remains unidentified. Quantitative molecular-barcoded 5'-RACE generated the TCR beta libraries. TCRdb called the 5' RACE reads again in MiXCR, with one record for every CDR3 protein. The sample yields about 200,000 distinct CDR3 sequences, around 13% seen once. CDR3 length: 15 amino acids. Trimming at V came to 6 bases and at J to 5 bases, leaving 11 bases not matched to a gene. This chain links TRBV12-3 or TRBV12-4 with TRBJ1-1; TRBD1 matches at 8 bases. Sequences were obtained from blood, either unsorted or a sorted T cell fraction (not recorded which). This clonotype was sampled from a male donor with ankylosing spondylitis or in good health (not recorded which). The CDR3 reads CASSPDRVVWTEAFF. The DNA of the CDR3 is TGTGCCAGCAGCCCGGACAGGGTTGTATGGACTGAAGCTTTCTTT.